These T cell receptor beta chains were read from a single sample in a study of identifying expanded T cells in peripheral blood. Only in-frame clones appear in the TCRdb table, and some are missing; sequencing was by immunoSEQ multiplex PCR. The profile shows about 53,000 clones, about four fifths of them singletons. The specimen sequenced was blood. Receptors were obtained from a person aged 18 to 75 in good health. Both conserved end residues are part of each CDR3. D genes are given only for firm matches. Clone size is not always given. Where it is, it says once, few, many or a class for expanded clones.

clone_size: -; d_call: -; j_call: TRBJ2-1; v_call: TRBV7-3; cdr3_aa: CASSPTHDLYNEQFF; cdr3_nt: TGTGCCAGCAGCCCGACCCACGATCTTTACAATGAGCAGTTCTTC
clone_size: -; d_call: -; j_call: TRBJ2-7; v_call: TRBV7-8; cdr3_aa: CASTPAATYEQYF; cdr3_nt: TGTGCCAGCACCCCGGCAGCTACCTACGAGCAGTACTTC
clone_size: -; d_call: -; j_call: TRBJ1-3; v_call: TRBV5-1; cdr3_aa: CASSPGVMVDTIYF; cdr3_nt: TGCGCCAGCAGCCCAGGGGTCATGGTAGACACCATATATTTT
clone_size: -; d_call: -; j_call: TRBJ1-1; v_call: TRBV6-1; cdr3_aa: CASSEAAGNTEAFF; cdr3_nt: TGTGCCAGCAGTGAAGCCGCTGGGAACACTGAAGCTTTCTTT
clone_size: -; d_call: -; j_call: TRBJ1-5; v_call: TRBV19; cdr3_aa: CASSGRFNQPQHF; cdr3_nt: TGTGCCAGTAGCGGACGGTTCAATCAGCCCCAGCATTTT
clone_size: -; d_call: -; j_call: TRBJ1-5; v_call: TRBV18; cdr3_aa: CASSPSQVPNQPQHF; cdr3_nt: TGTGCCAGCTCACCATCGCAGGTACCCAATCAGCCCCAGCATTTT
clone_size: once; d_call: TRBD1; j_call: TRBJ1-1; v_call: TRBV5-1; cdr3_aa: CASSLVGGGNTEAFF; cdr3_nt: TGCGCCAGCAGCTTGGTGGGAGGGGGCAACACTGAAGCTTTCTTT
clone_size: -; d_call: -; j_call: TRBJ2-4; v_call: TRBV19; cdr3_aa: CASSVGSIAKNIQYF; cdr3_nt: TGTGCCAGTAGCGTAGGGTCCATAGCCAAAAACATTCAGTACTTC
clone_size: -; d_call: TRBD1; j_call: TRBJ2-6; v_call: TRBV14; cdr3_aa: CASSQMGTGGTYGANVLTF; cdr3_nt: TGTGCCAGCAGCCAAATGGGGACAGGGGGCACTTACGGGGCCAACGTCCTGACTTTC
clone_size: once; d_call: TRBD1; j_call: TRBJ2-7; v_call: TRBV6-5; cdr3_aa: CASSIGGQGGYEQYF; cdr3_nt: TGTGCCAGCAGTATAGGGGGACAGGGTGGGTACGAGCAGTACTTC
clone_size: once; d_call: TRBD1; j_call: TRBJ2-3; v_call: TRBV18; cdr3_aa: CASSPGRTGSTDTQYF; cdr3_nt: TGTGCCAGCTCACCAGGCAGGACAGGGAGCACAGATACGCAGTATTTT
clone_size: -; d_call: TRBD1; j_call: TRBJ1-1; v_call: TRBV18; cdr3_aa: CASSTKTGPDTEAFF; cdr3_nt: TGTGCCAGCTCAACTAAGACAGGGCCCGACACTGAAGCTTTCTTT
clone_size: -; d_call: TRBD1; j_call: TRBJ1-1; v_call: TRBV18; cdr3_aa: CASSSQGANTEAFF; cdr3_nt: TGTGCCAGCTCGTCCCAGGGGGCGAACACTGAAGCTTTCTTT
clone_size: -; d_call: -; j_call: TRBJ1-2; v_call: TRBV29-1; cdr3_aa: CSVESTPLYGYTF; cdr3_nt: TGCAGCGTTGAATCAACCCCTCTCTATGGCTACACCTTC
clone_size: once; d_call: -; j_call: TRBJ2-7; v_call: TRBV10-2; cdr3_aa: CASSGAGMPYEQYF; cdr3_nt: TGCGCCAGCAGTGGCGCGGGAATGCCGTACGAGCAGTACTTC
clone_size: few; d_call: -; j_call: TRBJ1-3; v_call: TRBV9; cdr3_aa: CASSVTDSGNTIYF; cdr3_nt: TGTGCCAGCAGCGTAACAGATTCTGGAAACACCATATATTTT
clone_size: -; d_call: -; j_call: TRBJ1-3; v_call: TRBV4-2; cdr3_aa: CASSHAGGNTIYF; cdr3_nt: TGTGCCAGCAGCCATGCGGGGGGAAACACCATATATTTT
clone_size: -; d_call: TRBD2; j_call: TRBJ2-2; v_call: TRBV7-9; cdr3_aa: CASGKRETAGELFF; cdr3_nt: TGTGCCAGCGGTAAGCGGGAGACCGCCGGGGAGCTGTTTTTT
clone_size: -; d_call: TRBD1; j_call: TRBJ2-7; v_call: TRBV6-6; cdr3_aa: CASSTTGVSYEQYF; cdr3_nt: TGTGCCAGCAGTACGACAGGGGTCTCCTACGAGCAGTACTTC
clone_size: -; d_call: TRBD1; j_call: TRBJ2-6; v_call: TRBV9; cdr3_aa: CASSVAGTGGSGANVLTF; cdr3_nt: TGTGCCAGCAGCGTAGCCGGGACAGGGGGCTCTGGGGCCAACGTCCTGACTTTC
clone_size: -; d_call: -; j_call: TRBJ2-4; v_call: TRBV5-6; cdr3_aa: CASRGQGGGDSKNIQYF; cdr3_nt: TGTGCCAGCAGGGGACAAGGAGGGGGCGATTCCAAAAACATTCAGTACTTC
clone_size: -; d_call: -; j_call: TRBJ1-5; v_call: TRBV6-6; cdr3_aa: CASRPLDSYQPQHF; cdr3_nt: TGTGCCAGCAGACCCCTCGACTCATACCAGCCCCAGCATTTT
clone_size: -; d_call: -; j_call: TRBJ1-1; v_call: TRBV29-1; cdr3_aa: CSVPELPNKGLTNTEAFF; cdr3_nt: TGCAGCGTCCCTGAATTACCCAACAAGGGTCTCACGAACACTGAAGCTTTCTTT
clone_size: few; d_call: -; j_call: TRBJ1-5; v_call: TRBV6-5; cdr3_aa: CASSSRGLDQPQHF; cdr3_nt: TGTGCCAGCAGTTCCCGGGGGCTCGATCAGCCCCAGCATTTT
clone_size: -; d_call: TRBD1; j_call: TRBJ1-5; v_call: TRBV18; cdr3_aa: CASSLGQDGNQPQHF; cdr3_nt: TGTGCCAGCTCACTCGGACAGGATGGCAATCAGCCCCAGCATTTT
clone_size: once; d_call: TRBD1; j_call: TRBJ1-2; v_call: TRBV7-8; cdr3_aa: CASTAGGTGEYYGYTF; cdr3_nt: TGTGCCAGCACCGCGGGTGGGACAGGAGAATACTATGGCTACACCTTC
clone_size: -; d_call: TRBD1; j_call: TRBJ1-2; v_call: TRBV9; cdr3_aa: CASSGTDRGKYTF; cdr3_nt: TGTGCCAGCAGCGGAACGGACAGGGGAAAGTACACCTTC